The present T cell receptor beta chain was sequenced within a study of T cell repertoires in cytomegalovirus infection. In the study overall: The public TCR beta signatures pointed to both CMV infection and matching HLA type. General study results and limits: In two of eight donors, the top clonotype was HLA-C-restricted CMV-specific.

MiXCR, applied by TCRdb to the reads, yields one record per CDR3 protein. The sample includes under 200,000 distinct CDR3 sequences, 9.5% of them seen just once. Per germline, CDR1 SGHRS and CDR2 YFSETQ. Trimming took 2 bases from V and 9 from J; bases not matched to a gene: 6. This CDR3 spans 15 amino acids. This clonotype was seen many times. As yet, its antigen is unknown. The sample comprised PBMCs. This TCR was sampled from a human donor in good health (CMV status not recorded). Some clones in this sample may be carry-over from other donors' samples. The chain employs TRBV5-1 and TRBJ1-4, with 11 bases lining up with TRBD1. The CDR3 region is CASSLAGTGGKKLFF. CDR3 nucleotides: TGCGCCAGCAGCTTAGCCGGGACAGGGGGAAAAAAACTGTTTTTT.